This T cell receptor (beta chain) came from a study of beta chain features in type 1 diabetes. Whole-study findings and limits: An over-representation of cells with high TCR expression could result from cDNA sequencing. In every one of the four CD4+ subsets, TCRB CDR3s were moderately but significantly shorter in Type 1 diabetes patients. A potential influence of HLA type upon TCRB rearrangement remained unresolved herein.

All of the isolated RNA was reverse transcribed, so expressed TCRB transcripts were sequenced. Assay used: immunoSEQ multiplex PCR; TCRdb lists only in-frame clones, some missing. The sample includes under 200,000 clones, 6.5% to 10% seen only once; the top ten take more than 0.45%. CD45RO/CCR7/CD25/CD127/CD95/CD27 separated CD4+ naive, central memory, regulatory and stem cell-like memory cells by sorting. Germline V gives CDR1 SGHRS, CDR2 YFSETQ. The CDR3 length is 14 residues. J was trimmed by 10 bases and V by 0 bases; bases with no gene match: 7. This clone was counted a few times. No antigen is known for it.

The chain joins TRBV5-1 to TRBJ2-1, with TRBD2 identical over 7 bases. The receptor was isolated from a woman aged 18-29 years with type 1 diabetes. The sample consisted of central memory CD4+ T cells from blood. CDR3 residues: CASSLGLAPNEQFF. In DNA, the CDR3 is TGCGCCAGCAGCTTGGGACTAGCACCCAACGAGCAGTTCTTC.